These 10 T cell receptor beta chains share one sample of origin, sequenced in a study of blood T cell repertoires in COVID-19. Assay: immunoSEQ multiplex PCR; the TCRdb copy retains only in-frame clones and omits some. The sample includes some 150,000 clones, approximately 82% of them seen just once. Sequencing was performed on peripheral blood. These receptors came from a human donor in a cohort sampled during active COVID-19.

The gene calls are TRBV7-8 and TRBJ2-3; 7 nucleotides line up with TRBD1. The ends lost 5 bases at V and 3 bases at J; junction bases unmatched: 5. The CDR3 has 14 amino acids. Germline V gene data show CDR1 as SGHVS and CDR2 as FQNEAQ. The CDR3 reads CASSRGQGTDTQYF. The CDR3 nucleotides are TGTGCCAGCAGCAGGGGGCAAGGGACAGATACGCAGTATTTT.

The J gene is TRBJ1-4, the V gene TRBV13; D perhaps matches TRBD1 (6 bases). The germline V gene encodes CDR1 PRHDT and CDR2 FYEKMQ (reference sequence). The V end lost 3 bases, the J end lost 4 bases, and 12 bases lay between the germline ends. The CDR3 contains 15 residues. CDR3 nucleotides: TGTGCCAGCAGCTTTGGGGGGGGCAGTAATGAAAAACTGTTTTTT. The encoded protein is CASSFGGGSNEKLFF.

The chain recombines TRBV25-1 with TRBJ2-1; a possible D gene is TRBD2 (6 bases). The CDR3 spans 15 residues. From germline, CDR1 is MGHDK and CDR2 SYGVNS. The V and J ends lost 0 bases and 5 bases respectively, with 11 bases between them. The CDR3 loop reads CASSEYGGSNNEQFF. CDR3 in DNA: TGTGCCAGCAGTGAATATGGGGGGTCGAACAATGAGCAGTTCTTC. The full variable domain, completed using reference TRBV25-1 and TRBJ2-1, is EADIYQTPRYLVIGTGKKITLECSQTMGHDKMYWYQQDPGMELHLIHYSYGVNSTEKGDLSSESTVSRIRTEHFPLTLESARPSHTSQYLCASSEYGGSNNEQFFGPGTRLTVL.

The CDR3 DNA sequence: TGTGCCAGCAAAGGGACACCTGCATTTAATGAAAAACTGTTTTTT. It codes for CASKGTPAFNEKLFF. The chain combines TRBV28 with TRBJ1-4; D is perhaps TRBD1 (6 bases). The germline V gene encodes CDR1 MDHEN and CDR2 SYDVKM. Trimming pared 7 bases from V and 4 bases from J, leaving 16 bases between. The CDR3 totals 15 residues.

This chain joins TRBV12-3 or TRBV12-4 and TRBJ2-7; tentatively, D is TRBD2 (6 bases). V lost 8 bases and J lost 1, with 12 bases in between. CDR3 length equals 13 residues. CDR3 sequence (DNA): TGTGCCAGCTCGCGGGGTTTGTCCTACGAGCAGTACTTC. Translating gives CASSRGLSYEQYF.

The rearrangement joins TRBV27 to TRBJ2-1; 8 nucleotides line up with TRBD1. The V gene's germline CDR1 is MNHEY and CDR2 SMNVEV (reference sequence). This CDR3 comprises 14 residues. With V trimmed by 6 bases and J by 0 bases, 1 base remained unmatched. The CDR3 bases are TGTGCCAGCAGCGACAGGGGCTCCTACAATGAGCAGTTCTTC. Protein sequence: CASSDRGSYNEQFF.

The chain carries TRBV12-3 or TRBV12-4 and TRBJ2-7; the D is unclear. The CDR3 has 13 amino acids. V dropped 2 bases and J dropped 1 base, with 6 bases sitting between them. For the CDR3, the DNA is TGTGCCAGCAGTTTATCCCAGTCCTACGAGCAGTACTTC. Amino acids: CASSLSQSYEQYF.

This chain joins TRBV6-5 and TRBJ2-2; weak D call: TRBD1 (5 bases). Trimming took off 5 bases at V and 5 bases at J, with 6 bases between the two ends. Germline V gene data show CDR1 as MNHEY and CDR2 as SVGAGI. The CDR3 runs 12 residues. The CDR3 DNA sequence: TGTGCCAGCAGTCCAGGGACCGGGGAGCTGTTTTTT. Residues: CASSPGTGELFF.

This chain connects TRBV4-1 to TRBJ1-2; the D gene is possibly TRBD1 (5 bases). Trimming took off 1 base at V and 1 base at J, with 16 bases between the two ends. The CDR3 contains 17 residues. Germline-derived CDR1 and CDR2 are MGHRA and YSYEKL. The CDR3 sequence is CASSQATHGQRNYGYTF. DNA of the CDR3: TGCGCCAGCAGCCAAGCTACCCACGGACAACGTAACTATGGCTACACCTTC.

The rearrangement uses TRBV5-8 and TRBJ1-4; D remains unclear. Germline values: CDR1 SGHTS, CDR2 YDEGEE. CDR3 length: 11 residues. The germline V and J ends were trimmed by 1 base and 10 bases, with 5 bases remaining between them. Here the CDR3 DNA reads TGTGCCAGCAGCTTGTGGCCAAAACTGTTTTTT. Amino acids: CASSLWPKLFF.